This T cell receptor beta chain was found in a study of blood T cell repertoires in COVID-19. Germline V CDR1 and CDR2: MGHRA, YSYEKL. CDR3 length equals 14 residues. Deletions cut 0 bases from V and 7 bases from J, with 10 bases between. This clone was picked up one time. The method was immunoSEQ multiplex PCR; TCRdb's version includes in-frame clones alone and lacks a portion of them. Altogether 120,000 to 150,000 clones are present, roughly 90% being singletons, with the ten largest covering about 2%. V is TRBV4-1 and J is TRBJ2-1, with D possibly matching TRBD2 (5 bases). This TCR was recovered from a human donor in a cohort sampled during active COVID-19. The sequencing sample was made of peripheral blood. The DNA for the CDR3 is TGCGCCAGCAGCCAAGACCTCAGCGGTAATGAGCAGTTCTTC. Translating gives CASSQDLSGNEQFF.